The T cell receptor beta chain described here comes from a study of OX40 agonist ivuxolimab in advanced cancers. Study-level information: Clinicians treated patients with ivuxolimab, an agonistic anti-OX40 (CD134) antibody. All patients had ivuxolimab intravenously every 2 weeks at 0.01 to 10 mg/kg. Cohort: around 79% men, mean age about 60, aged about 23 to 80.

In its sample, this clone was seen once. The repertoire was sequenced with immunoSEQ multiplex PCR; TCRdb's copy has only in-frame clones and lacks some. The sample yields tens of thousands of clones, 84% seen once. The receptor's source is an adult with an advanced solid tumor such as melanoma, head and neck, liver or kidney cancer. The sample here was CD4+ or CD8+ T cells sorted from blood, taken in a trial of the OX40 agonist ivuxolimab.

The CDR3 DNA reads TGTGCCAGCAGTGAGCCCCCACCCCTCCACTTT. This codes for CASSEPPPLHF. The chain employs TRBV6-5 and TRBJ1-6; D gene uncertain. Trimming pared 5 bases from V and 11 bases from J, leaving 7 bases between. In germline, CDR1 is MNHEY, CDR2 SVGAGI. The CDR3 totals 11 residues.